Below, 30 T cell receptor beta chains from the same sample are listed, as sequenced in a study of human T cells and chemical hapten exposure. MiXCR, run by TCRdb on the RACE reads, gives a single entry per CDR3 protein. The repertoire includes approximately 89,000 distinct CDR3 sequences, about 9.4% of them detected once, and approximately 2.3% sits in the top ten. The time point denotes: patch test 2, 6 weeks after DPC sensitization. Treatment reported: therapeutic diphenylcyclopropenone sensitization with weekly scalp DPC. This sample comprised whole blood, obtained in connection with sensitization to the hapten diphenylcyclopropenone (DPC). The receptors stem from a woman aged 25-40 years with alopecia areata. Some clones in this sample may be carry-over from other donors' samples.

This clonotype was seen repeatedly, ten times or more. The chain recombines TRBV7-2 with TRBJ1-6; 7 positions agree with TRBD1. The V gene end was trimmed by 5 bases and the J gene end by 9 bases; junction bases not matched to a gene: 13. CDR1 SGHTA and CDR2 FQGNSA come from the germline V gene. The CDR3 has 16 amino acids. CDR3 in DNA: TGTGCCAGCAGCCCCCAGGTCGACAGGGTGACTTCACCCCTCCACTTT. It specifies CASSPQVDRVTSPLHF.

This clonotype was detected many times. J is TRBJ2-3 and V is TRBV10-3; 10 nucleotides line up with TRBD2. Germline V gene lookup returns CDR1 ENHRY and CDR2 SYGVKD. V lost 3 bases to trimming and J lost 4 bases; unmatched junction nucleotides: 4. The CDR3 sequence is 15 residues long. CDR3 sequence (DNA): TGTGCCATCAGTGAATCTAGCGGGAGCGCAGATACGCAGTATTTT. Encoded protein: CAISESSGSADTQYF.

This clonotype was detected many times. This chain links TRBV29-1 with TRBJ1-2; D is undetermined. The CDR3 has 16 residues. Trimming took off 0 bases at V and 1 base at J, with 15 bases between the two ends. The germline V gene has CDR1 SQVTM and CDR2 ANQGSEA. CDR3 loop: CSVEDVAPDNNYGYTF. Written as DNA, the CDR3 is TGCAGCGTTGAAGATGTGGCCCCTGACAATAACTATGGCTACACCTTC.

The sample holds a few counts of this clonotype. The chain joins TRBV7-8 to TRBJ1-2; TRBD1 aligns across 7 bases. The germline V gene has CDR1 SGHVS and CDR2 FQNEAQ. This CDR3 contains 13 residues. Losses at the gene ends were 4 bases for V and 2 bases for J; bases not matched to a gene: 1. The CDR3, as DNA: TGTGCCAGCAGCTGGGACAGAAACTATGGCTACACCTTC. Protein product: CASSWDRNYGYTF.

Many counts were recorded for this clonotype. The chain links TRBV7-3 to TRBJ2-1; D might be TRBD2 (5 bases). Per the germline V gene, CDR1 is SGHTA and CDR2 is FQGTGA. The CDR3 consists of 15 residues. The V gene lost 2 bases and the J gene lost 7 bases, with 15 bases spanning the gap. The CDR3 nucleotides are TGTGCCAGCAGCTTATCCAGAGGGCGTGAAAATGAGCAGTTCTTC. Encoded protein: CASSLSRGRENEQFF. The variable domain in full, with the rest retrieved from reference TRBV7-3 and TRBJ2-1, is GAGVSQTPSNKVTEKGKYVELRCDPISGHTALYWYRQSLGQGPEFLIYFQGTGAADDSGLPNDRFFAVRPEGSVSTLKIQRTERGDSAVYLCASSLSRGRENEQFFGPGTRLTVL.

There are many counts of this clonotype. This chain joins TRBV9 and TRBJ1-6, with D maybe TRBD1 (5 bases). V gave up 3 bases and J gave up 12 bases, with 10 bases separating them. Germline V lookup: CDR1 SGDLS, CDR2 YYNGEE. The CDR3 length is 12 residues. The CDR3 protein is CASSGPGLPLHF. The DNA of the CDR3 is TGTGCCAGCAGCGGACCGGGGCTACCCCTCCACTTT. Using reference TRBV9 and TRBJ1-6 for the parts outside the CDR3, the full variable domain is DSGVTQTPKHLITATGQRVTLRCSPRSGDLSVYWYQQSLDQGLQFLIQYYNGEERAKGNILERFSAQQFPDLHSELNLSSLELGDSALYFCASSGPGLPLHFGNGTRLTVT.

This clonotype was detected only a few times. CDR3 coding DNA: TGTGCCAGCAGTTTCCGTACGGCCAGCGAAAAACTGTTTTTT. It is translated as CASSFRTASEKLFF. The rearrangement uses TRBV12-3 or TRBV12-4 and TRBJ1-4; D call uncertain. V lost 3 bases to trimming and J lost 8 bases, with 13 bases between them. This CDR3 is 14 amino acids long.

The rearrangement uses TRBV7-2 and TRBJ2-3; TRBD1 matches 7 bases. In germline, CDR1 is SGHTA, CDR2 FQGNSA. Germline trimming cut 3 bases from V and 1 base from J; bases unmatched to any gene: 4. The CDR3 sequence is 15 residues long. This CDR3 reads CASSFKGQRTDTQYF. The CDR3 DNA follows: TGTGCCAGCAGCTTCAAGGGACAGCGCACAGATACGCAGTATTTT.

This clonotype was detected many times. The genes are TRBV7-2 and TRBJ1-2, with TRBD1 matching over 7 bases. Trimming removed 6 bases from V and 0 bases from J; junction bases left unmatched: 7. The CDR3 is made up of 15 amino acids. Germline V lookup: CDR1 SGHTA, CDR2 FQGNSA. The CDR3 DNA reads TGTGCCAGCAGTATTGGACAGGTAGCTAACTATGGCTACACCTTC. This gives the protein CASSIGQVANYGYTF.

The table lists this clonotype with many counts. The chain employs TRBV6-6 and TRBJ1-5; D perhaps matches TRBD1 (5 bases). The germline gives CDR1 MNHNY, CDR2 SVGAGI (reference sequence). This CDR3 is built from 16 residues. The V gene lost 6 bases and the J gene lost 2 bases, with 17 bases spanning the gap. The CDR3 DNA is TGTGCCAGCAGCGACGGGTCAGGGATGGGCAATCAGCCCCAGCATTTT. It codes for CASSDGSGMGNQPQHF.

This clonotype was observed many times. V usage is TRBV6-6 and J usage is TRBJ2-5; D may be TRBD2 (6 bases). The CDR3 is 18 amino acids. Deletions cut 3 bases from V and 2 bases from J, with 22 bases between. Germline V gene lookup returns CDR1 MNHNY and CDR2 SVGAGI (reference sequence). In nucleotides, the CDR3 is TGTGCCAGCAGTTATCCAAAGGACGCGGGGCAAACACAAGAGACCCAGTACTTC. Protein sequence: CASSYPKDAGQTQETQYF.

This clonotype was counted between two and nine times. This rearrangement joins TRBV18 to TRBJ2-7; D tentatively fits TRBD1 or TRBD2 (6 bases each). Germline V gene lookup returns CDR1 KGHSH and CDR2 LQKENI. Deletions cut 5 bases from V and 4 bases from J, with 30 bases between. This CDR3 is built from 19 residues. In DNA form, the CDR3 reads TGTGCCAGCTCAGCCAAAGGGGGAGTAGCTGGAGGGCCCCTTTACGAGCAGTACTTC. Translation: CASSAKGGVAGGPLYEQYF.

This clonotype has ten or more counts. The genes are TRBV7-3 and TRBJ2-1, with 10 bases identical to TRBD2. Germline V lookup: CDR1 SGHTA, CDR2 FQGTGA. CDR3 length: 17 amino acids. V lost 0 bases to trimming and J lost 8 bases; unmatched junction nucleotides: 10. The CDR3 protein is CASSLTRASGSIDEQFF. The CDR3 DNA sequence: TGTGCCAGCAGCTTAACGCGGGCTAGCGGGAGCATCGATGAGCAGTTCTTC.

Concerning this clonotype itself: One end of the junction fails to match germline, which may point to a read error. The V gene is TRBV5-1, the J gene TRBJ2-7; unclear D gene. The CDR3 extends over 14 amino acids. Germline CDR1 reads SGHRS; CDR2 reads YFSETQ. The DNA of the CDR3 is TGCACCAGCAGCTTGGTGCCCTCCTCCTACGAGCAGTACTTC. Translated: CTSSLVPSSYEQYF.

This clonotype was recorded at least ten times. The CDR3 region has the DNA TGTGCCACCCAGGGCCTAGCGGGTAGCACAGATACGCAGTATTTT. Protein product: CATQGLAGSTDTQYF. The chain employs TRBV10-3 and TRBJ2-3; TRBD2 matches 8 bases. The germline V gene encodes CDR1 ENHRY and CDR2 SYGVKD. There are 15 residues in the CDR3. V gave up 10 bases and J gave up 0 bases; unmatched junction bases: 9.

This clonotype was counted at least ten times. The chain links TRBV30 to TRBJ2-5; the match to TRBD1 covers 8 bases. The CDR3 covers 15 residues. J gave up 4 bases and V 0 bases, and 7 bases lay outside the gene matches. Germline CDR1 and CDR2: GTSNPN and SVGIG (reference sequence). The CDR3 DNA sequence: TGTGCCTGGAGTGTCCATTTAGGACAGGGAGAGACCCAGTACTTC. Translating it yields CAWSVHLGQGETQYF.

The chain links TRBV20-1 to TRBJ2-3, with 7 bases fitting TRBD2. Germline V gene lookup returns CDR1 DFQATT and CDR2 SNEGSKA (reference sequence). The CDR3 runs 13 residues. V lost 5 bases, J lost 6 bases, and 8 bases stayed unmatched. The CDR3 loop is CSAGRVARDTQYF. The CDR3 coding sequence is TGCAGTGCTGGGAGGGTCGCAAGGGATACGCAGTATTTT.

This clonotype came up a few times. This sequence joins TRBV7-3 and TRBJ2-3; 8 bases map to TRBD2. V shed 5 bases, J shed 0 bases, and the junction held 4 bases outside the gene matches. Germline-derived CDR1 and CDR2 are SGHTA and FQGTGA. The CDR3 runs to 15 residues. CDR3 residues: CASSLLAASTDTQYF. CDR3 nucleotides: TGTGCCAGCAGCCTACTAGCGGCGAGCACAGATACGCAGTATTTT. Full variable domain (rest looked up from reference TRBV7-3 and TRBJ2-3): GAGVSQTPSNKVTEKGKYVELRCDPISGHTALYWYRQSLGQGPEFLIYFQGTGAADDSGLPNDRFFAVRPEGSVSTLKIQRTERGDSAVYLCASSLLAASTDTQYFGPGTRLTVL.

There are a few counts of this clonotype. The chain is built from TRBV28 and TRBJ1-1, with 9 bases that match TRBD1. V dropped 5 bases and J dropped 10; count of bases not matched to a gene: 17. The CDR3 sequence is 16 residues long. Germline values: CDR1 MDHEN, CDR2 SYDVKM. CDR3 DNA: TGTGCCAGCAGTCCGAATCAACCGGGACAGGGACCTCGAGCTTTCTTT. Its translation is CASSPNQPGQGPRAFF.

This chain joins TRBV28 and TRBJ1-1; D is unresolved. The germline V gene has CDR1 MDHEN and CDR2 SYDVKM. The CDR3 covers 13 residues. Trimming cost V 7 bases and J 1 base, with 10 bases left between them. The CDR3 spells CASIWSGNTEAFF. Written as DNA, the CDR3 is TGTGCCAGCATCTGGTCAGGGAACACTGAAGCTTTCTTT. Based on the CDR3 plus reference TRBV28 and TRBJ1-1, the full variable domain is DVKVTQSSRYLVKRTGEKVFLECVQDMDHENMFWYRQDPGLGLRLIYFSYDVKMKEKGDIPEGYSVSREKKERFSLILESASTNQTSMYLCASIWSGNTEAFFGQGTRLTVV.

This clonotype came up many times. The chain joins TRBV23-1 to TRBJ1-3; D not certain. TRBV23-1 is an open reading frame whose function is uncertain. The CDR3 is 15 amino acids. V lost 2 bases and J 2 bases, leaving 10 bases between the germline ends. CDR3 in DNA: TGCGCCAGCAGTCAAAGGAGATTTCCTGGAAACACCATATATTTT. Its translation: CASSQRRFPGNTIYF.

This clonotype was detected many times. The gene calls are TRBV7-3 and TRBJ2-1, with D possibly being TRBD2 (6 bases). Germline V gene sequence: CDR1 SGHTA, CDR2 FQGTGA. V lost 6 bases to trimming and J lost 2 bases, with 11 bases between them. The length of the CDR3 is 14 residues. The CDR3 nucleotides are TGTGCCAGCAGTCCCTGGGGGGCCTACAATGAGCAGTTCTTC. This translates into CASSPWGAYNEQFF. The full variable domain, its missing parts supplied by reference TRBV7-3 and TRBJ2-1, is GAGVSQTPSNKVTEKGKYVELRCDPISGHTALYWYRQSLGQGPEFLIYFQGTGAADDSGLPNDRFFAVRPEGSVSTLKIQRTERGDSAVYLCASSPWGAYNEQFFGPGTRLTVL.

The rearrangement uses TRBV12-3 or TRBV12-4 and TRBJ1-1; D is unclear. This CDR3 region has 14 residues. Between the trimmed V and J ends, which lost 3 bases and 3 bases, there was a span of 11 bases. The DNA for the CDR3 is TGTGCCAGCAGTTTTTCTGGGTACGACACTGAAGCTTTCTTT. Encoded protein: CASSFSGYDTEAFF.

The chain carries TRBV14 and TRBJ2-1, with D uncertain. The CDR3 is 11 residues long. V gave up 0 bases and J gave up 12 bases, with 6 bases separating them. Germline V lookup: CDR1 SGHDN, CDR2 FVKESK. The chain's CDR3 is CASSQEQLQFF. The CDR3 nucleotides read TGTGCCAGCAGCCAAGAACAACTGCAGTTCTTC.

This clonotype was detected ten times or more. CDR3 bases: TGCAGTGCCCCGGGACAGGGGGCCTACGAGCAGTACTTC. Translated, it gives CSAPGQGAYEQYF. This sequence joins TRBV20-1 and TRBJ2-7; 11 positions match TRBD1. The V gene end was trimmed by 6 bases and the J gene end by 2 bases; junction bases not matched to a gene: 3. Germline lookup yields CDR1 DFQATT and CDR2 SNEGSKA (reference sequence). This CDR3 spans 13 amino acids.

This clonotype has a handful of counts. The genes are TRBV28 and TRBJ2-1; TRBD2 matches at 14 bases. The ends lost 2 bases at V and 13 bases at J; junction bases unmatched: 7. Germline assignment: CDR1 MDHEN and CDR2 SYDVKM. The length of the CDR3 is 15 residues. As DNA, the CDR3 is TGTGCCAGCAGTTTAGTCGGGACTAGCGGGAGAACCCAGTTCTTC. Translation gives CASSLVGTSGRTQFF.

The chain couples TRBV6-6 to TRBJ1-1, with D possibly matching TRBD1 (6 bases). Germline CDR1 and CDR2: MNHNY and SVGAGI (reference sequence). The germline V and J ends were trimmed by 2 bases and 0 bases, with 10 bases remaining between them. The CDR3 runs to 15 residues. CDR3 in amino acids: CASSYLQGMNTEAFF. CDR3 bases: TGTGCCAGCAGTTACCTCCAGGGGATGAACACTGAAGCTTTCTTT.

This clonotype was detected a few times. This chain links TRBV3-1 with TRBJ1-1; the D is unclear. Trimming cost V 0 bases and J 6 bases, with 11 bases left between them. From germline, CDR1 is LGHDT and CDR2 YNNKEL (reference sequence). This CDR3 contains 14 residues. The CDR3 coding sequence is TGTGCCAGCAGCCAAGAGGAGGCGAGCGCTGAAGCTTTCTTT. Amino acids: CASSQEEASAEAFF.

This clonotype occurred many times. The CDR3 DNA sequence: TGTGCCAGCAGTCCTCGGGCTGAGCAGTTCTTC. Protein sequence: CASSPRAEQFF. The rearrangement uses TRBV12-3 or TRBV12-4 and TRBJ2-1; D is undetermined. Trimming stripped 5 bases from V and 9 bases from J, with 8 bases between. The CDR3 is 11 residues long.

This clonotype was detected ten times or more. The chain recombines TRBV28 with TRBJ1-1; D may be TRBD1 (5 bases). Trimming removed 6 bases from V and 1 base from J, with 9 bases in between. Germline CDR1 reads MDHEN; CDR2 reads SYDVKM. The CDR3 has 13 residues. The CDR3 bases are TGTGCCAGCAGGGATGACAGGAACACTGAAGCTTTCTTT. Encoded protein: CASRDDRNTEAFF.